These 9 T cell receptor beta chains originate from one sample sequenced in a study of Graves' ophthalmopathy and Graves' hyperthyroidism (dated by TCRdb to 2017 to 2018). Sequencing instrument: Illumina HiSeq 2000. For repertoire sequencing, TCR beta CDR3 regions were amplified from RNA transcripts. The first round of RT-PCR was done with HTBI primers and the Qiagen OneStep RT-PCR kit, and was followed by a second round of multiplex PCR, then size selection and purification. TCRdb trimmed public reads at Q25 via fastp, called clones via MiXCR and kept in-frame beta chains. All rows with the same CDR3 protein become a single entry with the most common DNA and genes. The table for this sample lists 740,000 or so distinct CDR3 sequences; 40% of them were counted only once. The top ten hold approximately 46% of the sample. The source material was peripheral blood. These receptors originate from an adult man with Graves' ophthalmopathy.

This clonotype was counted between two and nine times. V gene TRBV5-1 combines with J gene TRBJ2-7; D is perhaps TRBD2 (6 bases). Germline assignment: CDR1 SGHRS and CDR2 YFSETQ. The V end lost 0 bases, the J end lost 0 bases, and 13 bases lay between the germline ends. The CDR3 is made up of 16 amino acids. The CDR3 reads CASSLEWVGSSYEQYF. CDR3 nucleotide sequence: TGCGCCAGCAGCTTGGAATGGGTCGGGAGCTCCTACGAGCAGTACTTC.

V usage is TRBV11-1 and J usage is TRBJ2-7; possible D gene TRBD2, 6 bases. In germline, CDR1 is SGHAT, CDR2 FQDESV (reference sequence). The V end lost 3 bases, the J end lost 6 bases, and 21 bases lay between the germline ends. CDR3 size: 16 residues. In DNA, the CDR3 is TGTGCCAGCAGCTTCTCTCGTTCAGCGGGTGTAATCGAGCAGTACTTC. Translated: CASSFSRSAGVIEQYF. The full variable domain, rest sourced from reference TRBV11-1 and TRBJ2-7, is EAEVAQSPRYKITEKSQAVAFWCDPISGHATLYWYRQILGQGPELLVQFQDESVVDDSQLPKDRFSAERLKGVDSTLKIQPAELGDSAMYLCASSFSRSAGVIEQYFGPGTRLTVT.

The rearrangement joins TRBV2 to TRBJ2-2, with D possibly being TRBD2 (6 bases). The CDR3 consists of 12 residues. The germline V gene encodes CDR1 SNHLY and CDR2 FYNNEI. V gave up 7 bases and J gave up 8 bases, with 11 bases separating them. Here the CDR3 DNA reads TGTGCCAGCATGCGGGGTAGGGGGGAGCTGTTTTTT. Translation gives CASMRGRGELFF.

At least ten counts were recorded for this clonotype. The V call is TRBV2, the J call TRBJ1-5; weak D call: TRBD1 (5 bases). Germline CDR1 and CDR2: SNHLY and FYNNEI. V was shortened by 3 bases and J by 0 bases, with 9 bases between the two germline ends. This CDR3 has 15 residues. CDR3 protein: CASSDRGYSNQPQHF. CDR3 bases: TGTGCCAGCAGTGATAGGGGATATAGCAATCAGCCCCAGCATTTT.

The CDR3 nucleotides are TGTGCCAGCAGTTTCGCGGGGAGTCAGCCCCAGCATTTT. Its protein is CASSFAGSQPQHF. The rearrangement links TRBV12-3 or TRBV12-4 to TRBJ1-5, with D unclear. The CDR3 contains 13 residues. V lost 3 bases to trimming and J lost 6 bases, with 9 bases between them.

V and J are TRBV19 and TRBJ1-4; TRBD1 aligns across 11 bases. The junction had 5 bases not matched to a gene; V was cut back by 9 bases and J by 5 bases. The germline V gene encodes CDR1 LNHDA and CDR2 SQIVND (reference sequence). The CDR3 extends over 14 amino acids. The CDR3 spells CASRWTGGNEKLFF. The CDR3 DNA is TGTGCCAGCAGATGGACAGGGGGCAATGAAAAACTGTTTTTT.

Remarks on this clonotype: An end of the junction does not agree with germline; a read error may underlie this. The genes are TRBV6-1 and TRBJ1-2, with unresolved D. CDR3 length: 14 amino acids. CDR1 and CDR2 (germline): MNHNS, SASEGT. The CDR3 DNA sequence: TGTGCCAGCGGTGAAAGCGCCACCAGCTATCGCTACACCTTC. This encodes CASGESATSYRYTF.

This chain joins TRBV14 and TRBJ1-1; D gene unclear. The CDR3 has 14 amino acids. Germline V lookup: CDR1 SGHDN, CDR2 FVKESK. V lost 2 bases and J 5 bases, leaving 12 bases between the germline ends. CDR3 sequence: CASSQLFSETEAFF. In nucleotides, the CDR3 is TGTGCCAGCAGCCAACTGTTTTCCGAAACTGAAGCTTTCTTT.

The V gene is TRBV25-1, the J gene TRBJ1-4; D is undetermined. Germline loops: CDR1 MGHDK, CDR2 SYGVNS. This CDR3 comprises 14 residues. The V and J ends lost 3 bases and 8 bases respectively, with 13 bases between them. CDR3 DNA: TGTGCCAGCAGTGATCGAGGGTACCGCGAAAAACTGTTTTTT. Its translation: CASSDRGYREKLFF.